These 6 T cell receptor beta chains share one sample of origin, sequenced in a study of T-cell reconstitution after alpha-beta-depleted transplantation in children. Unique molecular identifiers were incorporated into the prepared TCRbeta library. TCRdb analysed the PCR reads with MiXCR anew, one entry per CDR3 protein. The sample gives around 410,000 distinct CDR3 sequences, approximately 10% of which show up once; approximately 5% is in the top ten. Sample: PBMCs from the stem cell graft donor, taken from the stem cell graft. These receptors were obtained from a human donor who donated a stem cell graft to a child with acute myeloid leukemia.

In this sample, this clonotype turned up a few times. The V gene is TRBV15, the J gene TRBJ2-5; tentative D call: TRBD2 (5 bases). The CDR3 is made up of 14 amino acids. The V and J ends lost 0 bases and 5 bases respectively, with 10 bases between them. Germline assignment: CDR1 LNHNV and CDR2 YYDKDF (reference sequence). CDR3 nucleotides: TGTGCCACCAGCAGAGAACCCGGGGTCGAGACCCAGTACTTC. Its protein is CATSREPGVETQYF. Full variable domain (missing parts from reference TRBV15 and TRBJ2-5): DAMVIQNPRYQVTQFGKPVTLSCSQTLNHNVMYWYQQKSSQAPKLLFHYYDKDFNNEADTPDNFQSRRPNTSFCFLDIRSPGLGDTAMYLCATSREPGVETQYFGPGTRLLVL.

This rearrangement joins TRBV2 to TRBJ2-1; D might be TRBD1 (5 bases). Trimming stripped 6 bases from V and 9 bases from J, with 18 bases between. The V gene's germline CDR1 is SNHLY and CDR2 FYNNEI. This CDR3 is 14 amino acids long. CDR3 loop: CASSRTNGHIEQFF. The CDR3 bases are TGTGCCAGCAGCAGGACAAATGGACACATTGAGCAGTTCTTC.

This clonotype came up a few times. The chain couples TRBV4-2 to TRBJ2-7; 8 bases are shared with TRBD2. V shed 0 bases, J shed 0 bases, and the junction held 13 bases outside the gene matches. The CDR3 totals 19 residues. The germline CDR1 and CDR2 sequences are LGHNA and YNFKEQ. The CDR3, as DNA: TGTGCCAGCAGCCAAGATCGGGCCGGCTCTAGCGGGTTCTCCTACGAGCAGTACTTC. Protein product: CASSQDRAGSSGFSYEQYF.

This clonotype has at least ten counts. The V and J genes are TRBV12-3 or TRBV12-4 and TRBJ2-7; tentative D call: TRBD1 (5 bases). There are 13 residues in the CDR3. V gave up 0 bases and J gave up 2 bases, with 5 bases separating them. CDR3 sequence reads: CASSLAGPYEQYV. CDR3 coding DNA: TGTGCCAGCAGTTTAGCGGGGCCCTACGAGCAGTACGTC.

This clonotype has a count of ten or more. The chain joins TRBV6-6 to TRBJ2-7; no clear D gene. The CDR3 extends over 12 amino acids. The ends were cut back, 6 bases at V and 3 bases at J, with 9 bases in the middle. CDR1 is MNHNY, CDR2 SVGAGI, per germline (reference sequence). The CDR3 here is CASSHVHYEQYV. The CDR3 nucleotides are TGTGCCAGCAGCCACGTGCACTACGAGCAGTACGTC.

This rearrangement joins TRBV11-2 to TRBJ2-1; D is possibly TRBD2 (7 bases). Germline V gene sequence: CDR1 SGHAT, CDR2 FQNNGV. Trimming removed 1 base at V and 5 bases at J, with 12 bases between. The CDR3 spans 15 residues. The CDR3 DNA reads TGTGCCAGCAGCTTAGGGGGGGGGGCCAACAATGAGCAGTTCTTC. Translating it yields CASSLGGGANNEQFF.